These T cell receptor beta chains were read from a single sample in a study of T cells after yellow fever vaccination. One entry per CDR3 protein results from TCRdb running MiXCR on the 5' RACE reads. The table shows 300,000 to 400,000 distinct CDR3 sequences, with roughly 10% occurring only once. The material sequenced was CD4+ T cells sorted from PBMCs, taken 45 days after the yellow fever booster vaccination. These receptors all come from a man between 18 and 35 years old who received the YFV17D yellow fever vaccine. CDR3s leave out the opening cysteine and the closing phenylalanine or tryptophan.

>TRBV7-2
ASSLAGGYEQY
>TRBV7-9
ASSLGLAGYTGELF
>TRBV9
ASSPGRDPSTDTQY
>TRBV29-1
SVADRGRDQPQH
>TRBV3-1
ASSQDPRGGGETQY
>TRBV5-1
ASSSNGQGNTGELF
>TRBV9
ASSVATTGGRGTDTQY
>TRBV4-3
ASSQEGTSPGGTQY
>TRBV2
ASEGQTNTEAF
>TRBV7-2
ASSLAPGAGGYT
>TRBV5-6
ASSISGELF
>TRBV30
AWSVLDRGESPLH
>TRBV6-1
ASHVPGWEAQY
>TRBV7-6
ASSLEGAAGELF
>TRBV6-5
ASSTNRGHGYT
>TRBV3-1
ASQIQGADEKLF
>TRBV28
ASSLSTRTSGFTDTQY
>TRBV5-1
ATAPGGSDGYT
>TRBV7-9
ASSLVTPGTGSNQPQH
>TRBV7-2
ASSSSREQF
>TRBV12-3/TRBV12-4
ASRSQGSGNTIY
>TRBV12-3/TRBV12-4
ASSRQEILF
>TRBV19
ASSIAPRNSGVRGNQPQH
>TRBV5-1
ASRRVWAHPPDTQY
>TRBV7-2
ASSLASGEWDEQF
>TRBV5-5
ASSPAGQGGRGAF
>TRBV9
ASSVVYRRFRTEAF
>TRBV24-1
ATSDGGYTDTQY
>TRBV7-8
ASSLRTGRAYQPQH
>TRBV7-2
ASRLGVVYGYT
>TRBV2
ASSPGQGTTEQF
>TRBV19
ASSGTGRTNEKLF
>TRBV5-1
ASSFSGGEDTQY
>TRBV5-1
ASSPNRAGANVLT
>TRBV5-1
ASSLTGTTYEQY
>TRBV7-9
ASSLMRYGTGNTNYGYT
>TRBV20-1
SARGSRGANEKLF
>TRBV7-2
ASSHDSERHNQPQH
>TRBV2
ASSAVRAGTGELF
>TRBV20-1
SASPPAGNTIY
>TRBV5-6
ASSLYRGEQF
>TRBV10-3
AIRGGPDPFSGANVLT
>TRBV5-6
ASSLAPTEMNTEAF
>TRBV6-5
ASSYRDRDYGYT